A selection of T cell receptor beta chains follows, all from one sample in a study of T cells in Graves' hyperthyroidism and ophthalmopathy. Each CDR3 protein is one row after TCRdb ran MiXCR on the multiplex PCR reads. The repertoire holds roughly 570,000 distinct CDR3 sequences, with roughly 14% as singletons. Sequencing was done on a sample of blood. These TCRs come from a woman aged 25 to 39 with Graves' hyperthyroidism. CDR3s include the opening cysteine and the closing phenylalanine or tryptophan. D genes are given only for firm matches. Expanded clones get a size class; other rows say once, few or many, or leave the size out.

abundance	d_gene	j_gene	v_gene	CDR3aa	CDR3nt
few	.	TRBJ2-3	TRBV4-2	CASSLGRLTDTQYF	TGTGCCAGCAGCCTGGGACGCCTCACAGATACGCAGTATTTT
.	.	TRBJ1-1	TRBV5-5	CASSLKLENTEAFF	TGTGCCAGCAGCTTGAAACTGGAGAACACTGAAGCTTTCTTT
many	TRBD1	TRBJ2-3	TRBV7-2	CASSRFGQGFTDTQYF	TGTGCCAGCAGCCGCTTTGGACAGGGTTTCACAGATACGCAGTATTTT
many	.	TRBJ2-3	TRBV28	CASSSQSGTDTQYF	TGTGCCAGCAGTTCCCAGAGCGGCACAGATACGCAGTATTTT
.	.	TRBJ2-3	TRBV6-5	CASSYYGGTDTQYF	TGTGCCAGCAGTTATTATGGGGGGACAGATACGCAGTATTTT
many	.	TRBJ2-5	TRBV20-1	CSASEIQETQYF	TGCAGTGCTAGTGAGATCCAAGAGACCCAGTACTTC
few	.	TRBJ1-2	TRBV20-1	CSAIKADLDYGCTF	TGCAGTGCTATTAAGGCAGATCTAGACTATGGCTGCACCTTC
many	.	TRBJ2-3	TRBV24-1	CATSDEDTQYF	TGTGCCACCAGTGATGAAGATACGCAGTATTTT
few	.	TRBJ1-5	TRBV10-2	CASSDRENPYSNQPQHF	TGCGCCAGCAGTGATAGGGAGAACCCCTATAGCAATCAGCCCCAGCATTTT
.	TRBD1	TRBJ2-1	TRBV14	CASSQGQGTYRSYNEQFF	TGTGCCAGCAGCCAAGGACAGGGTACTTACCGCTCCTACAATGAGCAGTTCTTC
many	.	TRBJ2-3	TRBV7-2	CASSLQGADTQYF	TGTGCCAGCAGCTTGCAGGGAGCAGATACGCAGTATTTT
few	.	TRBJ2-7	TRBV20-1	CSATPLVRDTYEQYF	TGCAGTGCCACCCCCCTGGTGCGGGATACCTACGAGCAGTACTTC
many	.	TRBJ1-4	TRBV18	CASSPRTNEKLFF	TGTGCCAGCTCACCACGGACAAATGAAAAACTGTTTTTT
many	.	TRBJ2-5	TRBV10-3	CATLGAPQETQYF	TGTGCCACCCTGGGGGCACCACAAGAGACCCAGTACTTC
many	TRBD2	TRBJ2-3	TRBV28	CASSLEGLASTDTQYF	TGTGCCAGCAGTTTGGAGGGACTAGCCAGCACAGATACGCAGTATTTT
.	.	TRBJ2-7	TRBV2	CASNQAGFYEQYF	TGTGCCAGCAATCAAGCGGGCTTCTACGAGCAGTACTTC
.	TRBD2	TRBJ2-3	TRBV15	CATGGLASTDTQYF	TGTGCCACCGGGGGACTAGCGAGCACAGATACGCAGTATTTT
.	TRBD2	TRBJ2-2	TRBV7-9	CASSSTNPSGRGPTGELFF	TGTGCCAGCAGCTCGACGAACCCGAGCGGGAGGGGACCCACCGGGGAGCTGTTTTTT
few	.	TRBJ2-7	TRBV20-1	CSAGGLFYEQYF	TGCAGTGCGGGGGGACTGTTCTACGAGCAGTACTTC
many	.	TRBJ2-2	TRBV28	CASHPPDRPPNTGELFF	TGTGCCAGTCACCCCCCTGACAGGCCACCGAACACCGGGGAGCTGTTTTTT
few	TRBD2	TRBJ2-3	TRBV6-2/TRBV6-3	CASSYLAGEPDTQYF	TGTGCCAGCAGTTATCTAGCGGGAGAACCAGATACGCAGTATTTT
few	TRBD2	TRBJ2-7	TRBV18	CASSARGTSGSYEQYF	TGTGCCAGCTCAGCTCGGGGGACTAGCGGGAGTTACGAGCAGTACTTC
.	TRBD2	TRBJ2-3	TRBV28	CASSVSGSRDTQYF	TGTGCCAGCTCCGTTAGCGGGAGCCGCGATACGCAGTATTTT
.	TRBD2	TRBJ2-7	TRBV12-3/TRBV12-4	CASSFLGGNGHEQYF	TGTGCCAGCAGTTTTTTGGGGGGGAATGGCCACGAGCAGTACTTC
many	.	TRBJ2-7	TRBV6-1	CASRFEVSGEQYF	TGTGCCAGCAGGTTTGAGGTTAGCGGCGAGCAGTACTTC
many	.	TRBJ1-1	TRBV28	CASSPRQLEAFF	TGTGCCAGCAGTCCTCGACAGCTTGAAGCTTTCTTT
many	.	TRBJ2-3	TRBV7-6	CASSVSGLPGTDTQYF	TGTGCCAGCAGCGTTAGCGGTCTCCCGGGAACAGATACGCAGTATTTT
few	TRBD1	TRBJ2-1	TRBV4-2	CASSQTDRANEQFF	TGTGCCAGCAGCCAGACTGACAGGGCCAATGAGCAGTTCTTC
many	.	TRBJ1-1	TRBV5-6	CASRLNQGVRAFF	TGTGCCAGCAGATTAAATCAGGGTGTGAGAGCTTTCTTT
.	TRBD1	TRBJ1-6	TRBV20-1	CSADADRVNSPLHF	TGCAGTGCCGATGCGGACAGGGTTAATTCACCCCTCCACTTT
.	TRBD1	TRBJ1-2	TRBV12-3/TRBV12-4	CASRSTGGAGGYTF	TGTGCCAGCAGGTCGACAGGGGGCGCAGGTGGCTACACCTTC
many	TRBD1	TRBJ2-7	TRBV5-1	CASSVGQGSSGEQYF	TGCGCCAGCAGCGTCGGACAGGGTTCGTCGGGGGAGCAGTACTTC
many	.	TRBJ2-1	TRBV27	CASSLSASYNEQFF	TGTGCCAGCAGTTTATCGGCTTCCTACAATGAGCAGTTCTTC
few	.	TRBJ1-2	TRBV28	CATRRGANYGYTF	TGTGCCACCCGCCGGGGAGCTAACTATGGCTACACCTTC
many	TRBD1	TRBJ2-7	TRBV11-2	CASSWGRTGGSGEQYF	TGTGCCAGCAGCTGGGGTCGGACAGGGGGGTCGGGGGAGCAGTACTTC
few	TRBD2	TRBJ2-7	TRBV30	CAWSTISGTTVYEQYF	TGTGCCTGGAGTACAATCTCCGGGACTACCGTCTACGAGCAGTACTTC
many	.	TRBJ2-7	TRBV27	CASSGQAVGVYEQYF	TGTGCCAGCAGTGGTCAGGCGGTCGGGGTCTACGAGCAGTACTTC
many	.	TRBJ2-3	TRBV2	CASRSRENTDTQYF	TGTGCCAGCCGGAGTCGGGAGAACACAGATACGCAGTATTTT
many	TRBD1	TRBJ1-5	TRBV27	CASRVGTGHQPQHF	TGTGCCAGCAGGGTTGGGACAGGACATCAGCCCCAGCATTTT
few	.	TRBJ2-2	TRBV5-1	CASSDPSTGAVGELFF	TGCGCCAGCAGCGATCCTAGCACGGGAGCAGTCGGGGAGCTGTTTTTT
.	.	TRBJ1-5	TRBV7-6	CASSPQGRGSNQPQHF	TGTGCCAGCAGCCCACAGGGCCGTGGTAGCAATCAGCCCCAGCATTTT
many	TRBD1	TRBJ2-1	TRBV27	CASSLSGGEQFF	TGTGCCAGCAGTCTATCAGGGGGTGAGCAGTTCTTC
.	.	TRBJ2-7	TRBV11-2	CASSYNRDVGYEQYF	TGTGCCAGCAGCTACAACCGGGACGTCGGCTACGAGCAGTACTTC
few	TRBD2	TRBJ2-7	TRBV27	CASSLVGRASYEQYF	TGTGCCAGCAGTTTAGTCGGGAGGGCATCGTACGAGCAGTACTTC
.	.	TRBJ1-2	TRBV28	CASSFPQGYDYGYTF	TGTGCCAGCAGTTTTCCCCAGGGATATGACTATGGCTACACCTTC
.	TRBD2	TRBJ2-2	TRBV20-1	CSAQGLAGGRVTGELFF	TGCAGTGCCCAAGGACTAGCGGGAGGCCGGGTCACCGGGGAGCTGTTTTTT
many	.	TRBJ1-1	TRBV3-1	CASSVQAQGTEAFF	TGTGCCAGCAGCGTTCAGGCTCAGGGTACTGAAGCTTTCTTT
few	.	TRBJ2-7	TRBV20-1	CSARERPAYEQYF	TGCAGTGCTAGAGAGCGCCCCGCCTACGAGCAGTACTTC